Listed here is a single T cell receptor (beta chain). Its antigen specificity is not known. Base qualities are missing; no much larger clone stands one base away. The record originates from a study of memory CD4+ T cells and cytomegalovirus serostatus (dated by TCRdb to about 2019). Broadly, across the study: A total of roughly 35 healthy Belgian adults, of whom 9 were CMV seropositive and 24 were CMV seronegative, were included in the cohort. The study sequenced CD4+ memory TCRbeta repertoires of a Belgian cohort with known cytomegalovirus serostatus to replicate a published TCR-based CMV serostatus classifier.

Genomic DNA was extracted from sorted cells with the Quick-DNA Microprep Kit. Amplification of TCRbeta DNA was done with the immunoSEQ hsTCRbeta kit, following the protocol from the manufacturer. An Illumina MiSeq instrument was used to sequence the TCRbeta libraries. The authors processed their data as follows. After out-of-frame sequences were removed, 2 million to 2.5 million distinct TCRbeta sequences remained, averaging around 66,000 per individual. Each individual was scored using the number of some 150 previously reported CMV-associated TCRbeta sequences that the individual carried and the total number of productive distinct TCRbeta sequences. A beta-binomial model was reimplemented in Python, and scikit-learn random forests with default parameters were trained on US cohort data. Classifier performance on the Belgian cohort was summarized as median AUC with percentile confidence intervals calculated over 10,000 bootstrap iterations. TCRdb re-hosts the immuneACCESS table, in-frame sequences only. Its copies lack some clones; in the studies checked, an unresolved V gene accounts for under half of them, and the cause for the rest is not known. The V and J calls and clone size were taken over from that table, and D and trimming were inferred from the DNA. The sample table lists 45,000 to 50,000 clones, around four fifths of them with a count of one. The top ten hold about 0.8% of the sample.

Single viable CD3+CD4+CD8-CD45RO+ cells were sorted as memory CD4+ T cells on a FACSAria II. To determine CMV serostatus, a Roche Elecsys assay was used that detects serum IgG against CMV pp150, pp28, p38 and p52. Once the samples were thawed, total CD4+ T cells were enriched through positive selection using CD4 magnetic microbeads. The samples came from a separate study whose specific focus was interrogating the CD4+ T cell memory repertoire. Peripheral blood mononuclear cells were isolated and cryopreserved following standard operating procedures; serum was stored at -80 °C. CD3-PerCP (BW264/56), CD4-APC (RPA-T4), CD45RO-PE (UCHT1) and CD8-Pacific Orange (3B5) antibodies were used for staining, and non-viable cells were excluded with Sytox blue. Trimming takes 3 bases off V and 6 bases off J; junction bases not matched to a gene: 8. The CDR3 has 16 amino acids, counting the end cysteine and phenylalanine. The retained sequence is limited to the CDR3, 48 bases, with the frame set at the first base. The germline V gene encodes CDR1 LNHDA and CDR2 SQIVND (reference sequence).

Overall study results and their limits: Only CD4+CD45RO+ memory cells were sequenced, unlike the original study, which covered naive and memory CD4+ and CD8+ populations. For predicting CMV serostatus, the median bootstrapped AUC was about 0.95 using the original framework and roughly 0.91 using a US-trained random forest. The results were interpreted as suggesting that the CMV-associated TCR signature is mostly present in the CD4+ memory repertoire. On the Belgian cohort, the classifier based on the original framework reached a median bootstrapped AUC of approximately 0.95, with a 95% CI of 0.76-1.00. Among the 150 to 200 previously reported CMV-associated TCRbeta sequences, about 71 showed up in the CD4+ memory repertoires, with each one found in between one and five individuals.

This receptor chain uses TRBV19 and TRBJ2-2, and 9 bases in between align with TRBD2. This TCR derives from an adult in good health and CMV-seronegative. The sequencing sample was made of memory CD4+ T cells from blood. The nucleotide sequence reads TGTGCCAGTAGTATTATTGGTAGCGGGGGCTCCGGGGAGCTGTTTTTT. This gives the protein CASSIIGSGGSGELFF. When the CDR3 is completed using the reference TRBV19 and TRBJ2-2 genes on either side, the full variable domain is DGGITQSPKYLFRKEGQNVTLSCEQNLNHDAMYWYRQDPGQGLRLIYYSQIVNDFQKGDIAEGYSVSREKKESFPLTVTSAQKNPTAFYLCASSIIGSGGSGELFFGEGSRLTVL.